These T cell receptor beta chains were read from a single sample in a study of early T cells in non-severe SARS-CoV-2 infection. Each CDR3 protein is one row after TCRdb ran MiXCR on the 5' RACE reads. The table records around 45,000 distinct CDR3 sequences, nearly 7.5% of them present only once. What was sequenced was whole blood. The receptors were gathered from an adult who was a healthcare worker with PCR-confirmed SARS-CoV-2 infection or an uninfected control (not recorded which). The CDR3 runs from the conserved cysteine through the conserved F or W.

v_call cdr3_length cdr3_aa
TRBV7-9 15 CASIPGNWQQETQYF
TRBV28 16 CASRPNAGTLSHEQYF
TRBV18 15 CASSPRTATNEKLFF
TRBV28 13 CASTMISGYEQYF
TRBV30 14 CAWELAGATDTQYF
TRBV6-6 16 CASSSQGVRAPYEQYF
TRBV6-5 15 CASSSTSGGFVEQYF
TRBV28 17 CASSLLTTGSHLNGYTF
TRBV20-1 13 CSARRGSSYEQYF
TRBV27 17 CASSFLRRLGSTDTQYF
TRBV6-2/TRBV6-3 13 CASSLVGWTEAFF
TRBV25-1 16 CASSENPGTGFYGYTF
TRBV13 16 CASSLWGGGTRYEQYF
TRBV12-3/TRBV12-4 13 CASRGQVESPLHF
TRBV4-2 14 CASSPRGVVDGYTF
TRBV3-1 16 CASSHRPGQGPQPQHF
TRBV18 12 CASSPITDTQYF
TRBV10-3 13 CAIRQDLHQPQHF
TRBV28 15 CASSHGLAEPYEQYF
TRBV7-2 14 CASSLTGPDQPQHF
TRBV27 13 CASIGTATYEQYF
TRBV7-6 16 CASSPRGGANTGELFF
TRBV7-2 15 CASSPWTGGRTEAFF
TRBV7-3 13 CASSLARNTETFF
TRBV11-1 16 CASSLDNFGTTDTQYF
TRBV7-2 12 CASSLASVPQFF
TRBV6-5 14 CASRLQETSDTQYF
TRBV6-4 13 CASSLTVYTEAFF
TRBV24-1 13 CASSGVNTGELFF
TRBV20-1 14 CSALTGPPNTEAFF
TRBV12-3/TRBV12-4 12 CASNDRTYGYTF
TRBV30 15 CAWGPWTGGTDTQYF
TRBV30 13 CAWSTGPRNTIYF
TRBV15 14 CATSRGLAYNEQFF
TRBV7-9 16 CASSSTTTGDYSPLHF
TRBV6-1 14 CASSETGRPYEQYF
TRBV7-3 14 CASSRSGSSYEQYF
TRBV12-3/TRBV12-4 14 CASSLQVGGDTQYF
TRBV12-3/TRBV12-4 12 CASSFETRDQYF
TRBV20-1 18 CSARGNSRDRDIYYEQYF
TRBV12-3/TRBV12-4 13 CASSLRGKNEQFF
TRBV12-3/TRBV12-4 20 CASSLDLGISSSGGANVLTF
TRBV20-1 14 CSATSRGPGNIQYF
TRBV19 17 CASSISGPSAGVQPQHF
TRBV6-6 13 CASSPAGKQPQHF
TRBV4-3 19 CASSQAASGGFLSTDTQYF
TRBV11-2 12 CASSFHEETQYF
TRBV12-3/TRBV12-4 12 CASSQGNQPQHF
TRBV27 14 CASSFLGVGNEQYF